A single sample gave rise to the 16 T cell receptor beta chains below, sequenced in a study of Graves' ophthalmopathy and Graves' hyperthyroidism. TCR beta CDR3 amplification used RNA transcripts. RT-PCR with HTBI primers came first, then second-round multiplex PCR. TCRdb analysed the multiplex PCR reads with MiXCR anew, one entry per CDR3 protein. The sample holds just over 600,000 distinct CDR3 sequences; 22% are singletons and the top ten take approximately 6.5%. Input material: peripheral blood. The receptor source for this set is a young woman with stable Graves' hyperthyroidism. Some clones in this sample may be carry-over from other donors' samples.

The J gene is TRBJ2-6, the V gene TRBV6-1; D gene ambiguous. Deletions cut 5 bases from V and 6 bases from J, with 11 bases between. The CDR3 length is 14 residues. Germline V gene sequence: CDR1 MNHNS, CDR2 SASEGT. For the CDR3, the DNA is TGTGCCAGCAGTCCTCATGGGGAGGCCAACGTCCTGACTTTC. Amino acid sequence: CASSPHGEANVLTF.

The gene calls are TRBV27 and TRBJ2-7, with 7 bases lining up with TRBD1. The V segment lost 4 bases and the J segment 0 bases; nucleotides outside the gene matches: 3. Germline CDR1 reads MNHEY; CDR2 reads SMNVEV (reference sequence). The CDR3 loop spans 14 amino acids. CDR3 sequence: CASSSDRVSYEQYF. The CDR3 coding sequence is TGTGCCAGCAGTTCCGACAGGGTCTCCTACGAGCAGTACTTC.

The chain links TRBV6-5 to TRBJ1-6; D is unresolved. Deletions cut 3 bases from V and 5 bases from J, with 17 bases between. Germline V gene lookup returns CDR1 MNHEY and CDR2 SVGAGI. This CDR3 is 17 amino acids long. The CDR3 sequence is CASSYSLGWSNNSPLHF. CDR3 sequence (DNA): TGTGCCAGCAGTTATTCTCTTGGATGGTCTAATAATTCACCCCTCCACTTT.

The chain is built from TRBV11-2 and TRBJ2-5, with 9 bases fitting TRBD2. V was pared by 5 bases and J by 0 bases, with 16 bases of the junction left unmatched. The CDR3 is 19 residues long. Germline lookup yields CDR1 SGHAT and CDR2 FQNNGV. The CDR3 sequence is CASSPSQLGLAGNQETQYF. The CDR3 DNA is TGTGCCAGCAGCCCCTCTCAGCTGGGGCTAGCGGGAAACCAAGAGACCCAGTACTTC.

This rearrangement joins TRBV28 to TRBJ1-3; TRBD1 might be the D (5 bases). Germline lookup yields CDR1 MDHEN and CDR2 SYDVKM. This CDR3 spans 17 amino acids. V lost 5 bases and J 0 bases, leaving 17 bases between the germline ends. This CDR3 reads CASSPGQGVISGNTIYF. As DNA, the CDR3 is TGTGCCAGCAGTCCCGGACAAGGGGTTATCTCTGGAAACACCATATATTTT.

This chain connects TRBV28 to TRBJ2-2; D call uncertain. Trimming removed 1 base from V and 2 bases from J, with 8 bases in between. CDR3 length equals 15 residues. From germline, CDR1 is MDHEN and CDR2 SYDVKM. The CDR3 DNA sequence: TGTGCCAGCAGTTTATCCCGGATAAACACCGGGGAGCTGTTTTTT. It is translated as CASSLSRINTGELFF.

This clonotype came up many times. This rearrangement joins TRBV15 to TRBJ1-5; 7 bases line up with TRBD1. The germline CDR1 and CDR2 sequences are LNHNV and YYDKDF (reference sequence). The length of the CDR3 is 14 residues. With 5 bases clipped from V and 6 bases from J, the junction kept 7 bases outside the gene matches. In nucleotides, the CDR3 is TGTGCCACCAGCCGCCACAGGGGAGCTCAGCCCCAGCATTTT. Protein sequence: CATSRHRGAQPQHF.

This clonotype was detected ten times or more. The chain uses TRBV5-1 and TRBJ2-7, with 8 bases that match TRBD1. Germline V gives CDR1 SGHRS, CDR2 YFSETQ. The CDR3 runs 14 residues. With V trimmed by 6 bases and J by 7 bases, 12 bases remained unmatched. The DNA for the CDR3 is TGCGCCAGCATGGTAGACAGGGGATCTGGTGAGCAGTACTTC. Translation gives CASMVDRGSGEQYF.

This clonotype was recorded many times. The chain couples TRBV5-1 to TRBJ2-7, with a possible D match to TRBD1 (6 bases). The CDR3 runs 15 residues. Germline V gene lookup returns CDR1 SGHRS and CDR2 YFSETQ. Trimming removed 4 bases from V and 1 base from J, with 15 bases in between. The CDR3 DNA sequence: TGCGCCAGCAGCCCCACCGGGACATTATCCTACGAGCAGTACTTC. Translating gives CASSPTGTLSYEQYF.

The rearrangement joins TRBV5-1 to TRBJ1-1, with D perhaps matching TRBD1 (5 bases). The germline V gene encodes CDR1 SGHRS and CDR2 YFSETQ. Trimming pared 7 bases from V and 1 base from J, leaving 11 bases between. This CDR3 is 13 amino acids long. The CDR3 here is CASRDSGNTEAFF. In nucleotides, the CDR3 is TGCGCCAGCCGGGACTCTGGGAACACTGAAGCTTTCTTT. Full variable domain (missing parts from reference TRBV5-1 and TRBJ1-1): KAGVTQTPRYLIKTRGQQVTLSCSPISGHRSVSWYQQTPGQGLQFLFEYFSETQRNKGNFPGRFSGRQFSNSRSEMNVSTLELGDSALYLCASRDSGNTEAFFGQGTRLTVV.

The chain links TRBV6-5 to TRBJ2-7, with TRBD2 identical over 7 bases. The CDR3 has 16 residues. Germline V CDR1 and CDR2: MNHEY, SVGAGI. With 0 bases clipped from V and 0 bases from J, the junction kept 5 bases outside the gene matches. CDR3 in DNA: TGTGCCAGCAGTTACTCAGCGGGGAAAAGCTCCTACGAGCAGTACTTC. This encodes CASSYSAGKSSYEQYF.

A remark on this clonotype: This sequence may be a read error, since a much larger clone differs from it by one base. The rearrangement uses TRBV2 and TRBJ1-2; 7 positions match TRBD1. Germline V gene sequence: CDR1 SNHLY, CDR2 FYNNEI. CDR3 length: 12 amino acids. In DNA, the CDR3 is TGTGCCAGCAGCCCCGATAGAGGGGGCTACGCCTTC. Translation gives CASSPDRGGYAF.

This clonotype was counted ten times or more. This sequence joins TRBV20-1 and TRBJ1-1, with D possibly TRBD1 on 6 matching bases. V lost 6 bases, J lost 4 bases, and 18 bases lay in between. Per germline, CDR1 DFQATT and CDR2 SNEGSKA (reference sequence). The CDR3 totals 14 residues. The chain's CDR3 is CSAVTGSIGTEAFF. The CDR3 bases are TGCAGTGCCGTTACAGGGAGTATTGGCACTGAAGCTTTCTTT.

The V call is TRBV6-1, the J call TRBJ2-6; 7 bases are a match to TRBD1. Trimming took 6 bases from V and 0 from J; bases not matched to a gene: 8. This CDR3 has 17 residues. Looked up from germline, CDR1 is MNHNS and CDR2 is SASEGT. The CDR3 loop is CASRRDSMASGANVLTF. The CDR3 DNA is TGTGCCAGCAGGAGGGACAGCATGGCCTCTGGGGCCAACGTCCTGACTTTC.

DNA of the CDR3: TGTGCCAGCTCACCCCGGACTAGCGGGGGGATCACAGATACGCAGTATTTT. This encodes CASSPRTSGGITDTQYF. The V gene is TRBV18, the J gene TRBJ2-3; 14 bases fit TRBD2. This CDR3 region has 17 residues. Germline V CDR1 and CDR2: KGHSH, LQKENI. Losses at the gene ends were 3 bases for V and 2 bases for J; bases not matched to a gene: 4.

This clonotype was seen ten or more times. The chain couples TRBV12-3 or TRBV12-4 to TRBJ2-2; the D gene could be TRBD1 or TRBD2 (6 bases each). Between the trimmed V and J ends, which lost 6 bases and 3 bases, there was a span of 20 bases. There are 17 residues in the CDR3. CDR3 in amino acids: CASSSKRWGADTGELFF. CDR3 coding DNA: TGTGCCAGCAGCTCTAAGAGGTGGGGGGCGGACACCGGGGAGCTGTTTTTT.